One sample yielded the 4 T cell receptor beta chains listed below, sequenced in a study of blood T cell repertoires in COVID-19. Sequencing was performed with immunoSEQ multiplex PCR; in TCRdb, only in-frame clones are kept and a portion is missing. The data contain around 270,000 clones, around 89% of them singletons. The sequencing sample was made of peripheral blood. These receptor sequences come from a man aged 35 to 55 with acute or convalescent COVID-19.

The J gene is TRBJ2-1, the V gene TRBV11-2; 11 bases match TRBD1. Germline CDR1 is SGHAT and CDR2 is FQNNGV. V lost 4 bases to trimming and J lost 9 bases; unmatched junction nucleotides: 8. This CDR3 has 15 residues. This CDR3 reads CASSWGQGDMGEQFF. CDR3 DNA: TGTGCCAGCAGCTGGGGACAGGGGGATATGGGTGAGCAGTTCTTC.

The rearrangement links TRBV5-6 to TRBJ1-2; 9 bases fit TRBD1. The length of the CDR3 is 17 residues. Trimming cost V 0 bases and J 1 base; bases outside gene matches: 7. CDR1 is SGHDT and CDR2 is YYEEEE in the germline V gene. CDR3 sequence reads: CASSLAWTGAINYGYTF. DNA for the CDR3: TGTGCCAGCAGCTTGGCCTGGACAGGGGCCATTAACTATGGCTACACCTTC. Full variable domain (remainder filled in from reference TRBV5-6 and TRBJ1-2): DAGVTQSPTHLIKTRGQQVTLRCSPKSGHDTVSWYQQALGQGPQFIFQYYEEEERQRGNFPDRFSGHQFPNYSSELNVNALLLGDSALYLCASSLAWTGAINYGYTFGSGTRLTVV.

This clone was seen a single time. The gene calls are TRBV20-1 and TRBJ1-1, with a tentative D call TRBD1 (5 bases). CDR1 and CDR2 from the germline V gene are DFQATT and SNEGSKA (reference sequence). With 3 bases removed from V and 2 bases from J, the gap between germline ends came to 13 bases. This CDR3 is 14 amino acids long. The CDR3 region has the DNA TGCAGTGCTAGTGGACAACTTACTAACACTGAAGCTTTCTTT. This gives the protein CSASGQLTNTEAFF.

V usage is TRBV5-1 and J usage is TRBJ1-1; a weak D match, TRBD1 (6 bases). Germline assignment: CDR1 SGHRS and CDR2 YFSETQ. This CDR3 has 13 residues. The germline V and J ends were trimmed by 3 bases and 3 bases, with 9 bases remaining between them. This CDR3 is CASSSGQHTEAFF. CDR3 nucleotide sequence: TGCGCCAGCAGCTCCGGACAGCACACTGAAGCTTTCTTT.